Listed below are T cell receptor beta chains from one sample, sequenced in a study of blood T cell repertoires in COVID-19. Assay: immunoSEQ multiplex PCR; the TCRdb copy retains only in-frame clones and omits some. The profile shows approximately 69,000 clones, 73% of them singletons. Material: peripheral blood. Receptors originate from a man aged 55-75 years with acute or convalescent COVID-19. Both conserved end residues are part of each CDR3. Fields, in order: CDR3 DNA, CDR3 protein, clone size, D gene, V gene, J gene. D genes are given only for firm matches. Clone sizes are given selectively: once, few, many, or a class where the clone is expanded.

TGTGCCAGCAGCTGGGACATCGGGGAGCTGTTTTTT	CASSWDIGELFF	few	-	TRBV5-5	TRBJ2-2
TGTGCCAGCAGCCAAGAAGCTCCGGGACAGGGGGCTGAAGAGCAGTACTTC	CASSQEAPGQGAEEQYF	-	TRBD1	TRBV3-1/TRBV3-2	TRBJ2-7
TGTGCCAGCATACAGGGTTCAACAGATACGCAGTATTTT	CASIQGSTDTQYF	-	-	TRBV12-3/TRBV12-4	TRBJ2-3
TGTGCCAGCAGGATCAGACCGCGGGGAGGGGGCGAGCAGTACTTC	CASRIRPRGGGEQYF	-	-	TRBV21-1	TRBJ2-7
TGTGCCAGCAGCTTGGCTCCTTCTGGGGCCAACGTCCTGACTTTC	CASSLAPSGANVLTF	-	-	TRBV5-5	TRBJ2-6
TGTGCCAGCAGCCCACTACAGGGGACGGTTCGGAATGAGCAGTTCTTC	CASSPLQGTVRNEQFF	-	TRBD1	TRBV7-6	TRBJ2-1
TGTGCCGTGGCCTTGGGCGGGGGTTCGAATGAGCAGTTCTTC	CAVALGGGSNEQFF	-	TRBD2	TRBV10-3	TRBJ2-1
TGCAGTGCTAGGGGGAGGGCTGGCTACACCTTC	CSARGRAGYTF	once	-	TRBV20-1	TRBJ1-2
TGCGCCAGCAGCTTTCTGACTAGCGGGGGCACCGGGGAGCTGTTTTTT	CASSFLTSGGTGELFF	-	TRBD2	TRBV5-1	TRBJ2-2
TGTGCCATTTTTGACAGGGGCAGCACAGATACGCAGTATTTT	CAIFDRGSTDTQYF	-	TRBD1	TRBV10-3	TRBJ2-3
TGCGCCAGCAGCGTTGAAGGGGTGTACGAGCAGTACTTC	CASSVEGVYEQYF	-	-	TRBV5-1	TRBJ2-7
TGTGCCATCAGTCCCGGGACAGGGGTGAATGAGCAGTTCTTC	CAISPGTGVNEQFF	-	TRBD1	TRBV10-3	TRBJ2-1
TGTGCCAGTAGTACCCGACTAGCGGGAGAGGTGGACGGGGAGCTGTTTTTT	CASSTRLAGEVDGELFF	-	TRBD2	TRBV19	TRBJ2-2
TGCGCCAGCAGCGGAGCGGGGGGTACAGATACGCAGTATTTT	CASSGAGGTDTQYF	once	TRBD2	TRBV5-1	TRBJ2-3
TGCGCCAGCAGCCAAGACTGGGCGGGACCCACAGATACGCAGTATTTT	CASSQDWAGPTDTQYF	-	-	TRBV4-1	TRBJ2-3
TGTGCCATGGGTAGCGGGGGGGCCCTAGATACGCAGTATTTT	CAMGSGGALDTQYF	-	TRBD2	TRBV6-5	TRBJ2-3
TGTGCCAGCAGCGTTCAAAACGGGGGGGAGACCCAGTACTTC	CASSVQNGGETQYF	-	TRBD2	TRBV9	TRBJ2-5
TGTGCCAGCAGCTCACCTAGCGGGAACGACATACAAGAGACCCAGTACTTC	CASSSPSGNDIQETQYF	-	TRBD2	TRBV3-1/TRBV3-2	TRBJ2-5
TGTGCCAGTAGTATAGTCCCCACAGGGGGGAATGAAAAACTGTTTTTT	CASSIVPTGGNEKLFF	-	TRBD1	TRBV19	TRBJ1-4
TGCGCCAGCAGCCAAGAACGGACCCCGGCAGGGGAGCAGTTCTTC	CASSQERTPAGEQFF	few	-	TRBV4-1	TRBJ2-1
TGTGCCAGCAGTTATTCGACAGACGGGCAGTTCTTC	CASSYSTDGQFF	many	-	TRBV6-9	TRBJ2-1
TGTGCCAGCAGCTTGACTAGCGGCCCTGACAATGAGCAGTTCTTC	CASSLTSGPDNEQFF	-	TRBD2	TRBV11-2	TRBJ2-1
TGTGCCAGCAGCTTATTCCCAAATGAAAAACTGTTTTTT	CASSLFPNEKLFF	-	-	TRBV7-2	TRBJ1-4
TGTGCCAGCAGCCCAAGCACGGGCGGGGATTCACCCCTCCACTTT	CASSPSTGGDSPLHF	-	-	TRBV4-2	TRBJ1-6
TGTGCCAGCAGACGACCGGGACAGGGAATCACCGGGGAGCTGTTTTTT	CASRRPGQGITGELFF	-	TRBD1	TRBV28	TRBJ2-2
TGTGCCAGCAGTGAGGTACCCGGACTTAGCAATCAGCCCCAGCATTTT	CASSEVPGLSNQPQHF	few	-	TRBV6-1	TRBJ1-5
TGTGCCAGCAGCAAATATCAGGGGCTGGGGGAAAAACTGTTTTTT	CASSKYQGLGEKLFF	-	-	TRBV21-1	TRBJ1-4
TGTGCCAGCAGTTTCGGGCTAGCGGGTTCCAATGAGCAGTTCTTC	CASSFGLAGSNEQFF	-	TRBD2	TRBV27	TRBJ2-1
TGTGCCAGCAGCCCGAGGAGAACAGAGAGTCTGGACTACCCCCCCAATGAGCAGTTCTTC	CASSPRRTESLDYPPNEQFF	-	-	TRBV7-7	TRBJ2-1
TGTGCCAGTAGCCGAACCCTCCGACAGGGAAACACTGAAGCTTTCTTT	CASSRTLRQGNTEAFF	-	TRBD1	TRBV19	TRBJ1-1
TGTGCTAGTGGTTTAGACAGCACGTCACCCCTCCACTTT	CASGLDSTSPLHF	few	-	TRBV12-5	TRBJ1-6
TGTGCCAGCAGTTGGATAAGCGGGGGATCGGAGACCCAGTACTTC	CASSWISGGSETQYF	-	TRBD2	TRBV6-6	TRBJ2-5
TGTGCCAGCAGTTCCGGGACAGGAAACTACGAGCAGTACTTC	CASSSGTGNYEQYF	-	TRBD1	TRBV25-1	TRBJ2-7
TGTGCCAGCAGCTTAGGCCGGACACCATACAATGAGCAGTTCTTC	CASSLGRTPYNEQFF	-	-	TRBV7-9	TRBJ2-1
TGTGCCACCAGTGACTCGGGACCGGGGGTCCATAACAATGAGCAGTTCTTC	CATSDSGPGVHNNEQFF	-	-	TRBV24-1	TRBJ2-1
TGCGCCAGCAGGATTGGGACAGGGTCTATTGAGCAGTTCTTC	CASRIGTGSIEQFF	few	TRBD1	TRBV10-2	TRBJ2-1
TGTGCCACCAGTGCATCCCCCAGGACAGAAGGCTACACCTTC	CATSASPRTEGYTF	-	-	TRBV24-1	TRBJ1-2
TGCGCCAGCAGCTTGGACAGGCCGGATACGAACACTGAAGCTTTCTTT	CASSLDRPDTNTEAFF	-	-	TRBV5-1	TRBJ1-1